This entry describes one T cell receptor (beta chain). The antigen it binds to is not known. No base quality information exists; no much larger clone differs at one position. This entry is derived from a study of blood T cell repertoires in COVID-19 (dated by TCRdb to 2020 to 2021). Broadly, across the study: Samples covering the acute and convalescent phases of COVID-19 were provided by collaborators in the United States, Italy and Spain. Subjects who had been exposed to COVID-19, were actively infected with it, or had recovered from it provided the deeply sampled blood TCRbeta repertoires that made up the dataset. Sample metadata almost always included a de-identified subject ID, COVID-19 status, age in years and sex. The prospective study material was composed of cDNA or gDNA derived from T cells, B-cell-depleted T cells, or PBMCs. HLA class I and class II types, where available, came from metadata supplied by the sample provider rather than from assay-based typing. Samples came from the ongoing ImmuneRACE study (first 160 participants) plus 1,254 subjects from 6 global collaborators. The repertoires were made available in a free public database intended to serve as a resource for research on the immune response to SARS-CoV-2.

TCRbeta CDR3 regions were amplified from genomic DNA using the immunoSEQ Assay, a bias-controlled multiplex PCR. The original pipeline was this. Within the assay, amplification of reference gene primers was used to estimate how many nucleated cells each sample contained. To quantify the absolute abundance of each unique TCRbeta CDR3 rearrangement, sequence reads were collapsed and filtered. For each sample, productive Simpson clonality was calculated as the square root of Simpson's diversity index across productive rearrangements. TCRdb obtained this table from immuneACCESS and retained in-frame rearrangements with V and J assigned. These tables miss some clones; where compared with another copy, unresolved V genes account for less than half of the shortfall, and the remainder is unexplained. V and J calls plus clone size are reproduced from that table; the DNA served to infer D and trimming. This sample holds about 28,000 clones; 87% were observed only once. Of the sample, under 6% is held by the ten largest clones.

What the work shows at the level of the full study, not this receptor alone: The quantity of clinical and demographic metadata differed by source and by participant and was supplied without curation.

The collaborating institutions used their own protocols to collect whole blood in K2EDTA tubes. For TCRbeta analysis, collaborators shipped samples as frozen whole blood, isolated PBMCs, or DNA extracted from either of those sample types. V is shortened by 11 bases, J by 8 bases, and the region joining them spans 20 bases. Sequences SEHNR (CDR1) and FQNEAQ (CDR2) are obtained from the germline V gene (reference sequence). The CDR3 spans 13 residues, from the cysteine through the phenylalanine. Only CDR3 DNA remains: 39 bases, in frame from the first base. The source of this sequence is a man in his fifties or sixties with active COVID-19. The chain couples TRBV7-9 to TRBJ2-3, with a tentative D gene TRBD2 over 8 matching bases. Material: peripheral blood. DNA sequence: TGTGCCCAGGGGGGAAGGCTAGCGGGTACGCAGTATTTT. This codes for CAQGGRLAGTQYF.